Following are 28 T cell receptor beta chains from one sample sequenced in a study of OX40 agonist ivuxolimab in advanced cancers. Sequencing used immunoSEQ multiplex PCR; TCRdb keeps in-frame clones, though not all of them. The data hold more than 85,000 clones, with 91% observed a single time. The material sequenced was CD4+ or CD8+ T cells sorted from blood, taken in a trial of the OX40 agonist ivuxolimab. The receptor set was obtained from an adult with an advanced solid tumor such as melanoma, head and neck, liver or kidney cancer.

The chain recombines TRBV7-8 with TRBJ2-1; D gene unclear. Germline CDR1 is SGHVS and CDR2 is FQNEAQ. The V end lost 1 base, the J end lost 7 bases, and 5 bases lay between the germline ends. The CDR3 extends over 12 amino acids. The CDR3 region is CASSLGANEQFF. The CDR3 region has the DNA TGTGCCAGCAGCTTAGGGGCAAATGAGCAGTTCTTC. The full variable domain, in which reference TRBV7-8 and TRBJ2-1 provide the parts outside the CDR3, is GAGVSQSPRYKVAKRGQDVALRCDPISGHVSLFWYQQALGQGPEFLTYFQNEAQLDKSGLPSDRFFAERPEGSVSTLKIQRTQQEDSAVYLCASSLGANEQFFGPGTRLTVL.

V usage is TRBV27 and J usage is TRBJ2-3; TRBD2 agrees at 12 bases. The germline V gene encodes CDR1 MNHEY and CDR2 SMNVEV (reference sequence). The CDR3 covers 17 residues. V lost 5 bases, J lost 3 bases, and 9 bases stayed unmatched. The CDR3 nucleotides read TGTGCCAGCAGTCACGAGCCGGGACTAGCGGGTACAGATACGCAGTATTTT. Translating gives CASSHEPGLAGTDTQYF.

The chain joins TRBV4-2 to TRBJ1-3; D gene unclear. Germline V gives CDR1 LGHNA, CDR2 YNFKEQ. V lost 1 base and J lost 0, with 4 bases in between. The CDR3 totals 14 residues. CDR3 DNA sequence: TGTGCCAGCAGCCAAGCTCACTCTGGAAACACCATATATTTT. As protein: CASSQAHSGNTIYF.

This chain links TRBV4-3 with TRBJ2-7, with 11 bases matching TRBD2. CDR3 length: 18 residues. Germline values: CDR1 LGHNA, CDR2 YSLEER. The ends lost 0 bases at V and 1 base at J; junction bases unmatched: 8. The CDR3 reads CASSQDPTSGGPSYEQYF. The DNA of the CDR3 is TGCGCCAGCAGCCAAGATCCCACTAGCGGGGGACCTTCCTACGAGCAGTACTTC.

The chain uses TRBV20-1 and TRBJ2-5; 7 bases are a match to TRBD2. The end of the DNA fits TRBJ2-7 better, so the J call may be wrong. Germline CDR1 is DFQATT and CDR2 is SNEGSKA (reference sequence). This CDR3 spans 11 amino acids. This CDR3 is CSARGGGEQYF. CDR3 nucleotides: TGCAGTGCTAGAGGCGGGGGCGAGCAGTACTTC.

The rearrangement links TRBV7-3 to TRBJ2-1; 13 positions agree with TRBD2. CDR3 size: 17 residues. Trimming cost V 1 base and J 8 bases; bases outside gene matches: 8. The germline V gene encodes CDR1 SGHTA and CDR2 FQGTGA. CDR3 coding DNA: TGTGCCAGCAGCTTAAGTCCGGGACTAGCGGGAAGGCATGAGCAGTTCTTC. This gives the protein CASSLSPGLAGRHEQFF.

The table lists this clone with a few counts. V is TRBV5-1 and J is TRBJ2-3; a weak D match, TRBD1 (5 bases). Germline loops: CDR1 SGHRS, CDR2 YFSETQ. The CDR3 sequence is 13 residues long. V was pared by 0 bases and J by 10 bases, with 12 bases between. This chain's CDR3 is CASSLAWGYSQYF. The CDR3 coding sequence is TGCGCCAGCAGCTTGGCGTGGGGCTACTCGCAGTATTTT. The entire variable domain, with the rest obtained from reference TRBV5-1 and TRBJ2-3, is as follows: KAGVTQTPRYLIKTRGQQVTLSCSPISGHRSVSWYQQTPGQGLQFLFEYFSETQRNKGNFPGRFSGRQFSNSRSEMNVSTLELGDSALYLCASSLAWGYSQYFGPGTRLTVL.

This clone was seen a single time. The V gene is TRBV18, the J gene TRBJ1-1; D gene uncertain. The V end was cut by 3 bases, the J end by 5 bases, with 16 bases between. Germline V lookup: CDR1 KGHSH, CDR2 LQKENI. The CDR3 has 15 amino acids. The CDR3 here is CASSPEQASGTEAFF. The CDR3, as DNA: TGTGCCAGCTCACCGGAGCAGGCCTCGGGAACTGAAGCTTTCTTT.

This sequence joins TRBV2 and TRBJ1-5; D gene ambiguous. Germline CDR1 is SNHLY and CDR2 is FYNNEI. V lost 4 bases to trimming and J lost 0 bases, with 10 bases between them. The length of the CDR3 is 15 residues. Here the CDR3 DNA reads TGTGCCAGCAGTGGAGGGATTAATAGCAATCAGCCCCAGCATTTT. Encoded protein: CASSGGINSNQPQHF. Full variable domain (rest looked up from reference TRBV2 and TRBJ1-5): EPEVTQTPSHQVTQMGQEVILRCVPISNHLYFYWYRQILGQKVEFLVSFYNNEISEKSEIFDDQFSVERPDGSNFTLKIRSTKLEDSAMYFCASSGGINSNQPQHFGDGTRLSIL.

V usage is TRBV19 and J usage is TRBJ2-7; D unclear. V lost 4 bases, J lost 6 bases, and 10 bases lay in between. Germline lookup yields CDR1 LNHDA and CDR2 SQIVND (reference sequence). The CDR3 length is 12 residues. CDR3 bases: TGTGCCAGTAGTACCTCTTTGGGCGAGCAGTACTTC. Translation gives CASSTSLGEQYF. Full variable domain (missing parts from reference TRBV19 and TRBJ2-7): DGGITQSPKYLFRKEGQNVTLSCEQNLNHDAMYWYRQDPGQGLRLIYYSQIVNDFQKGDIAEGYSVSREKKESFPLTVTSAQKNPTAFYLCASSTSLGEQYFGPGTRLTVT.

The chain combines TRBV7-9 with TRBJ2-2; the match to TRBD2 covers 14 bases. J was trimmed by 6 bases and V by 4 bases; bases with no gene match: 10. CDR3 length: 18 residues. Germline-derived CDR1 and CDR2 are SEHNR and FQNEAQ (reference sequence). The CDR3 coding sequence is TGTGCCAGCAGCTCCGACAGCTGGACTAGCGGGAGGCCCGGGGAGCTGTTTTTT. Amino acids: CASSSDSWTSGRPGELFF.

The chain employs TRBV9 and TRBJ2-7; D is ambiguous. Germline CDR1 and CDR2: SGDLS and YYNGEE. The CDR3 contains 14 residues. Trimming removed 0 bases at V and 6 bases at J, with 13 bases between. CDR3 sequence reads: CASSVVKSVGEQYF. As DNA, the CDR3 is TGTGCCAGCAGCGTAGTTAAGTCCGTGGGCGAGCAGTACTTC.

The rearrangement links TRBV5-1 to TRBJ2-2, with TRBD2 identical over 10 bases. The V and J ends lost 5 bases and 2 bases, in that order; junction bases with no gene match: 9. Germline CDR1 reads SGHRS; CDR2 reads YFSETQ. The CDR3 is 17 amino acids. The CDR3 here is CASSGSPSGGNTGELFF. The DNA for the CDR3 is TGCGCCAGCAGTGGGAGCCCTAGCGGGGGAAACACCGGGGAGCTGTTTTTT.

The chain has TRBV7-2 and TRBJ2-3, with 10 bases that match TRBD2. The CDR3 runs 16 residues. CDR1 is SGHTA, CDR2 FQGNSA, per germline. V gave up 5 bases and J gave up 3 bases; unmatched junction bases: 8. DNA of the CDR3: TGTGCCAGCAGCCCCTGGCTAGCGGGAGCAACAGATACGCAGTATTTT. Encoded protein: CASSPWLAGATDTQYF.

This clone turned up a few times. The chain links TRBV6-6 to TRBJ1-5; D remains ambiguous. Germline V lookup: CDR1 MNHNY, CDR2 SVGAGI (reference sequence). Trimming shortened V by 2 bases and J by 3 bases, and 5 bases separated the two germline ends. The CDR3 has 13 residues. The CDR3 reads CASSYQSNQPQHF. Here the CDR3 DNA reads TGTGCCAGCAGTTACCAGTCCAATCAGCCCCAGCATTTT.

This chain joins TRBV9 and TRBJ1-1, with D possibly being TRBD1 (6 bases). V lost 8 bases, J lost 6 bases, and 17 bases lay in between. CDR1 is SGDLS and CDR2 is YYNGEE in the germline V gene. The CDR3 length is 13 residues. The CDR3, as DNA: TGTGCCAGTTCCCAGGGGTTTCGGGCTGAAGCTTTCTTT. Translating it yields CASSQGFRAEAFF.

V gene TRBV5-6 combines with J gene TRBJ2-5; D is ambiguous. The V end was cut by 0 bases, the J end by 4 bases, with 1 base between. The germline V gene has CDR1 SGHDT and CDR2 YYEEEE. The CDR3 covers 11 residues. As DNA, the CDR3 is TGTGCCAGCAGCTTGGCAGAGACCCAGTACTTC. Translation gives CASSLAETQYF.

Note on this clone: One end of the junction varies from germline; a read error may be responsible. This chain uses TRBV6-1 with TRBJ2-7; no definite D call. Looked up from germline, CDR1 is MNHNS and CDR2 is SASEGT. CDR3 size: 15 residues. The CDR3 protein is CASSEAPTVAYEQYF. CDR3 sequence (DNA): TGTGCCAGCAGCGAAGCCCCGACTGTGGCCTACGAGCAGTACTTC.

V and J are TRBV30 and TRBJ2-6; D gene ambiguous. The length of the CDR3 is 16 residues. V gave up 1 base and J gave up 1 base, with 11 bases separating them. Germline CDR1 and CDR2: GTSNPN and SVGIG (reference sequence). The CDR3 nucleotides are TGTGCCTGGAGTGAACCCTTTTATTCTGGGGCCAACGTCCTGACTTTC. It encodes CAWSEPFYSGANVLTF.

This chain links TRBV7-3 with TRBJ1-1; D is perhaps TRBD1 (5 bases). V was clipped by 4 bases and J by 1 base, with 7 bases between them. The CDR3 covers 13 residues. The germline V gene encodes CDR1 SGHTA and CDR2 FQGTGA. The CDR3: CASSSGANTEAFF. DNA for the CDR3: TGTGCCAGCAGCTCCGGGGCGAACACTGAAGCTTTCTTT.

The sample holds one count of this clone. This rearrangement joins TRBV7-9 to TRBJ1-2; D unresolved. CDR1 and CDR2 (germline): SEHNR, FQNEAQ (reference sequence). The CDR3 contains 12 residues. V lost 0 bases and J lost 2, with 1 base in between. The CDR3 loop reads CASSLANYGYTF. The CDR3 DNA sequence: TGTGCCAGCAGCTTAGCAAACTATGGCTACACCTTC.

The chain recombines TRBV29-1 with TRBJ2-5, with TRBD2 identical over 10 bases. The CDR3 is made up of 13 amino acids. Unmatched junction bases numbered 5, after V lost 6 bases and J lost 4 bases. CDR1 and CDR2 from the germline V gene are SQVTM and ANQGSEA. DNA of the CDR3: TGCAGCGTACTAGCGGGAAAGGGAGAGACCCAGTACTTC. Translating it yields CSVLAGKGETQYF. Full variable domain (rest looked up from reference TRBV29-1 and TRBJ2-5): SAVISQKPSRDICQRGTSLTIQCQVDSQVTMMFWYRQQPGQSLTLIATANQGSEATYESGFVIDKFPISRPNLTFSTLTVSNMSPEDSSIYLCSVLAGKGETQYFGPGTRLLVL.

The chain joins TRBV9 to TRBJ2-3; 11 positions agree with TRBD2. V shed 2 bases and J 4 bases; nucleotides not matched to a gene: 3. The CDR3 length is 15 residues. Germline V gives CDR1 SGDLS, CDR2 YYNGEE. This chain's CDR3 is CASSVTSGTADTQYF. CDR3 in DNA: TGTGCCAGCAGCGTGACTAGCGGGACCGCAGATACGCAGTATTTT.

The V and J genes are TRBV19 and TRBJ2-3; D is perhaps TRBD2 (5 bases). This CDR3 contains 14 residues. Germline V gives CDR1 LNHDA, CDR2 SQIVND (reference sequence). V lost 11 bases and J lost 0, with 15 bases in between. This chain's CDR3 is CASTDWPSTDTQYF. The CDR3 DNA sequence: TGTGCCTCCACGGACTGGCCTAGCACAGATACGCAGTATTTT.

CDR3 coding DNA: TGTGCCAGCAGCGTAGTTACTAGCTCCTACAATGAGCAGTTCTTC. It encodes CASSVVTSSYNEQFF. V is TRBV9 and J is TRBJ2-1; a possible D gene is TRBD2 (5 bases). The CDR3 covers 15 residues. V shed 0 bases and J shed 0 bases, with 7 bases lying between them. In germline, CDR1 is SGDLS, CDR2 YYNGEE.

V is TRBV6-1 and J is TRBJ2-7; 8 bases map to TRBD1. The CDR3 runs to 14 residues. Germline V gene lookup returns CDR1 MNHNS and CDR2 SASEGT. With 5 bases clipped from V and 2 bases from J, the junction kept 5 bases outside the gene matches. In DNA form, the CDR3 reads TGTGCCAGCAGTATCTTGGACAGGGCCTACGAGCAGTACTTC. This sequence encodes CASSILDRAYEQYF.

This chain joins TRBV6-5 and TRBJ2-3, with D perhaps matching TRBD2 (6 bases). V lost 6 bases and J 1 base, leaving 8 bases between the germline ends. CDR1 MNHEY and CDR2 SVGAGI come from the germline V gene. This CDR3 comprises 13 residues. CDR3 in amino acids: CASRGLRTDTQYF. CDR3 nucleotides: TGTGCCAGCAGAGGACTACGCACAGATACGCAGTATTTT.

This clone showed up just once. V usage is TRBV18 and J usage is TRBJ2-7; 11 bases match TRBD2. Unmatched junction bases numbered 0, after V lost 2 bases and J lost 3 bases. The CDR3 runs 14 residues. Germline-derived CDR1 and CDR2 are KGHSH and LQKENI. CDR3 loop: CASSPTSGGYEQYF. CDR3 DNA: TGTGCCAGCTCACCAACTAGCGGGGGCTACGAGCAGTACTTC.